What follows are 6 T cell receptor beta chains derived from one specimen sequenced in a study of T cell responses to AZD1222 COVID-19 vaccine. Assay used: immunoSEQ multiplex PCR; TCRdb lists only in-frame clones, some missing. The data show 130,000 or so clones, approximately 90% seen once. Material: peripheral blood, obtained on day 0 of AZD1222 vaccination. These receptors all stem from an adult in good health.

The chain recombines TRBV6-5 with TRBJ1-6; D gene uncertain. V was trimmed by 2 bases and J by 9 bases, leaving 17 bases between them. CDR1 and CDR2 (germline): MNHEY, SVGAGI. The CDR3 covers 16 residues. The CDR3 DNA is TGTGCCAGCAGTTACCGGACCAGGACCTTTGGTTCACCCCTCCACTTT. This encodes CASSYRTRTFGSPLHF.

The V call is TRBV28, the J call TRBJ1-5; D call uncertain. CDR1 MDHEN and CDR2 SYDVKM come from the germline V gene. Trimming removed 3 bases at V and 1 base at J, with 7 bases between. CDR3 size: 14 residues. CDR3 sequence reads: CASSLRRSNQPQHF. In DNA form, the CDR3 reads TGTGCCAGCAGTTTGAGACGGAGCAATCAGCCCCAGCATTTT.

The CDR3 loop is CASSQSGYEQFF. The CDR3 DNA sequence: TGTGCCAGCAGCCAATCAGGCTATGAGCAGTTCTTC. The chain has TRBV3-1 (or the pseudogene TRBV3-2) and TRBJ2-1; D gene uncertain. The V and J ends lost 2 bases and 8 bases respectively, with 7 bases between them. Germline V gene sequence: CDR1 LGHDT, CDR2 YNNKEL (reference sequence). The CDR3 spans 12 residues.

The chain couples TRBV16 to TRBJ2-2; 8 bases are shared with TRBD2. The CDR3 totals 14 residues. Germline loops: CDR1 KGHSY, CDR2 FQNENV. Trimming took 11 bases from V and 7 from J; bases not matched to a gene: 12. The CDR3 coding sequence is TGTGCCTCGAGCAGCGGGAGAATCGGCGGGGAGCTGTTTTTT. It codes for CASSSGRIGGELFF.

The chain carries TRBV7-8 and TRBJ2-1, with 7 bases that match TRBD1. Germline V gene sequence: CDR1 SGHVS, CDR2 FQNEAQ. The CDR3 covers 17 residues. Trimming cost V 1 base and J 5 bases; bases outside gene matches: 11. The CDR3 DNA reads TGTGCCAGCAGCTTAGTTATTTTGGACAGGAAGAACAATGAGCAGTTCTTC. This encodes CASSLVILDRKNNEQFF.

CDR3 sequence: CASSEAEGVLQPQHF. The CDR3 DNA follows: TGTGCCAGCAGTGAAGCGGAAGGGGTTCTGCAGCCCCAGCATTTT. The chain combines TRBV2 with TRBJ1-5; D possibly corresponds to TRBD1 (5 bases). Trimming removed 0 bases at V and 7 bases at J, with 13 bases between. The CDR3 is 15 amino acids. Looked up from germline, CDR1 is SNHLY and CDR2 is FYNNEI. Filled out from reference TRBV2 and TRBJ1-5, the complete variable domain reads EPEVTQTPSHQVTQMGQEVILRCVPISNHLYFYWYRQILGQKVEFLVSFYNNEISEKSEIFDDQFSVERPDGSNFTLKIRSTKLEDSAMYFCASSEAEGVLQPQHFGDGTRLSIL.